Below are 6 T cell receptor beta chains sequenced from a single sample in a study of naive and memory T cell subsets. Amplification of ligated cDNA took four PCR rounds with SP2 and nested alpha and beta constant primers. TCRdb analysed the 5' RACE reads with MiXCR anew, one entry per CDR3 protein. Seen here are approximately 30,000 distinct CDR3 sequences, approximately 15% observed once, and the top ten hold 2.6%. TCR cDNA received a 3' ligated oligonucleotide that carried a UMI. All receptors come from a female donor in good health.

This clonotype has more than one count but fewer than ten. V and J are TRBV2 and TRBJ2-5; D gene unclear. The CDR3 contains 13 residues. Trimming removed 3 bases at V and 3 bases at J, with 8 bases between. The germline V gene encodes CDR1 SNHLY and CDR2 FYNNEI. CDR3: CASSERLEETQYF. The CDR3 DNA sequence: TGTGCCAGCAGTGAGAGGCTAGAAGAGACCCAGTACTTC.

This clonotype has only a few counts. The V gene is TRBV6-1, the J gene TRBJ1-1; D is undetermined. The CDR3 is 12 amino acids. Looked up from germline, CDR1 is MNHNS and CDR2 is SASEGT. V lost 3 bases and J 5 bases, leaving 7 bases between the germline ends. As DNA, the CDR3 is TGTGCCAGCAGTGATTTCGGGACTGAAGCTTTCTTT. This translates into CASSDFGTEAFF.

To note about this clonotype: Mismatch with germline at one junction end may stem from a read error. The V and J genes are TRBV20-1 and TRBJ1-2; D possibly corresponds to TRBD1 (5 bases). This CDR3 is 13 amino acids long. Looked up from germline, CDR1 is DFQATT and CDR2 is SNEGSKA (reference sequence). CDR3 coding DNA: TGCAGTGCCCGACAGCAGGAATACTATGGCGACACCTTC. Its translation: CSARQQEYYGDTF.

The sample holds many counts of this clonotype. The V gene is TRBV20-1, the J gene TRBJ1-1; no firm D call. The ends were cut back, 3 bases at V and 11 bases at J, with 16 bases in the middle. The CDR3 has 12 residues. Germline V gives CDR1 DFQATT, CDR2 SNEGSKA (reference sequence). CDR3 region: CSASEVRIPAFF. The DNA for the CDR3 is TGCAGTGCTAGTGAGGTTAGGATTCCGGCTTTCTTT.

In its sample, this clonotype ranks as medium-sized. This chain connects TRBV6-1 to TRBJ1-5; D is unclear. The CDR3 contains 13 residues. Germline lookup yields CDR1 MNHNS and CDR2 SASEGT. Trimming shortened V by 1 base and J by 4 bases, and 5 bases separated the two germline ends. In DNA form, the CDR3 reads TGTGCCAGCAGTGAAGGATGGAATCAGCCCCAGCATTTT. Encoded protein: CASSEGWNQPQHF.

The table lists this clonotype with a few counts. CDR3 in DNA: TGCAGCGTTGAAGATCCCCAAGGGCTAGCGGGGTTCCCTTGCGAGCAGTACTTC. Translation gives CSVEDPQGLAGFPCEQYF. V and J are TRBV29-1 and TRBJ2-7; 9 nucleotides agree with TRBD2. Germline trimming cut 0 bases from V and 6 bases from J; bases unmatched to any gene: 18. This CDR3 has 18 amino acids. Germline CDR1 SQVTM, CDR2 ANQGSEA.